This T cell receptor (beta chain) stems from a study of glioma-infiltrating T cells after dendritic cell vaccination. Study summary: Three intradermal dendritic cell vaccine injections were given every two weeks.

The CDR3 contains 14 residues. V was shortened by 1 base and J by 2 bases, with 9 bases between the two germline ends. From germline, CDR1 is SGHRS and CDR2 YFSETQ. As for time point: after dendritic cell vaccination, including at tumor progression/relapse. The protocol was immunoSEQ multiplex PCR, while the TCRdb copy is restricted to in-frame clones and leaves out a portion. The sample carries around 83,000 clones, roughly 85% recorded once. The starting material was blood, obtained after dendritic cell vaccination. The rearrangement links TRBV5-1 to TRBJ2-5, with D unclear. This receptor was identified in a human donor with glioblastoma. For the CDR3, the DNA is TGCGCCAGCAGCTTGAACTCAGGTCAAGAGACCCAGTACTTC. It translates to CASSLNSGQETQYF. The whole variable domain, filled in from reference TRBV5-1 and TRBJ2-5, reads KAGVTQTPRYLIKTRGQQVTLSCSPISGHRSVSWYQQTPGQGLQFLFEYFSETQRNKGNFPGRFSGRQFSNSRSEMNVSTLELGDSALYLCASSLNSGQETQYFGPGTRLLVL.